The clone carrying this T cell receptor (beta chain) came up many times. What it binds is unknown. There were TCR beta CDR3 regions amplified from RNA transcripts. First-round RT-PCR of the TCR CDR3 relied on the HTBI primer set. From the multiplex PCR reads, TCRdb called clonotypes with MiXCR, one entry per CDR3 protein. The sample has about 610,000 distinct CDR3 sequences, around 45% seen once. These data come from a study of T cells in Graves' hyperthyroidism and ophthalmopathy. The CDR3 loop spans 15 amino acids. Per germline, CDR1 KGHDR and CDR2 SFDVKD. The V segment lost 4 bases and the J segment 9 bases; nucleotides outside the gene matches: 13. Study observations and caveats: Ophthalmopathy was model-predicted a median about 6.7 months pre-onset.

The sequenced sample consisted of peripheral blood or thyroid tissue (not recorded which). The clonotype was recovered from a woman between 18 and 29 years old with Graves' hyperthyroidism. The rearrangement links TRBV24-1 to TRBJ2-7, with 8 bases aligning to TRBD2. The CDR3 bases are TGTGCCACCAGTGACGATACTAGCGGAAAAAAGGTGCAGTACTTC. This sequence encodes CATSDDTSGKKVQYF.